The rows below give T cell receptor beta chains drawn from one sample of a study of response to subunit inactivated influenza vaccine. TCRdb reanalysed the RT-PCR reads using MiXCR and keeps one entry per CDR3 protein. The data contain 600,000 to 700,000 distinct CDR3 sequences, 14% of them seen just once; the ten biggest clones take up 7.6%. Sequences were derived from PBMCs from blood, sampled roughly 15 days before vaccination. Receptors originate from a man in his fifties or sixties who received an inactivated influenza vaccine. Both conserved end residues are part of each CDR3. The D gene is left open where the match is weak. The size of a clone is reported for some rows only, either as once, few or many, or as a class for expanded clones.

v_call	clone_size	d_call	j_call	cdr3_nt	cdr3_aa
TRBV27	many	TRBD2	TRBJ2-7	TGTGCCAGCAGCCCAAGCGGGACCCCACTCTACGAGCAGTACTTC	CASSPSGTPLYEQYF
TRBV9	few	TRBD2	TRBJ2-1	TGTGCCAGCAGCTCCGGCGGGGGGGTATCCTACAATGAGCAGTTCTTC	CASSSGGGVSYNEQFF
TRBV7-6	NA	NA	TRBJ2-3	TGTGCCAGCAGCCTAATGCGGTTCGGGTCCACAGATACGCAGTATTTT	CASSLMRFGSTDTQYF
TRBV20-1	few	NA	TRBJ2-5	TGCAGTGCTATCCGGGGTGCGTTCCAAGAGACCCAGTACTTC	CSAIRGAFQETQYF
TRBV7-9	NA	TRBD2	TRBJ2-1	TGTGCCAGCAGCAGTAGCGGGGGGTTCTACAATGAGCAGTTCTTC	CASSSSGGFYNEQFF
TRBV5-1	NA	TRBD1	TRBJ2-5	TGCGCCAGCCGTTTCGGGACAGGGGAGGAAGAGACCCAGTACTTC	CASRFGTGEEETQYF
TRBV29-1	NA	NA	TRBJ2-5	TGCAGCGTCGGACACGGAAAAGAGACCCAGTACTTC	CSVGHGKETQYF
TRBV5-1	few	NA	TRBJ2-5	TGCGCCAGCAGCATCATCGGGGGGCGAGGACAAGAGACCCAGTACTTC	CASSIIGGRGQETQYF
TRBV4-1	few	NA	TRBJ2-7	TGCGCCAGCAGCCAACTAGGGGGTTACTCCTACGAGCAGTACTTC	CASSQLGGYSYEQYF
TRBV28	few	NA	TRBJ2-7	TGTGCCAGCAGCCCACTCGACGCCTACGAGCAGTACTTC	CASSPLDAYEQYF
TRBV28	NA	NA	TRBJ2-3	TGTGCCAGCAGTTCGCGGCGGGATGTCCCCCCAGATACGCAGTATTTT	CASSSRRDVPPDTQYF
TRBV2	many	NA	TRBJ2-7	TGTGCCAGCAGTCGGGACGGACCCTACGAGCAGTACTTC	CASSRDGPYEQYF
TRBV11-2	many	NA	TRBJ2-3	TGTGCCAGCAGCTTAGGGGATTTCGATACGCAGTATTTT	CASSLGDFDTQYF
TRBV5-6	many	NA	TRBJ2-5	TGTGCCAGCAGCTGGGGGACAAAACAAGAGACCCAGTACTTC	CASSWGTKQETQYF
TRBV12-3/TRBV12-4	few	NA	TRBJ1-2	TGTGCCAGCAGTTTTGGCAATTCTAACTATGGCTACACCTTC	CASSFGNSNYGYTF
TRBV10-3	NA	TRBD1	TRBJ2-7	TGTGCCATCGGACAGGGGGCCTACGAGCAGTACTTC	CAIGQGAYEQYF
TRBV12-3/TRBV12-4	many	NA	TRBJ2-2	TGTGCCAGCAGTTTTAGGGGGAACACCGGGGAGCTGTTTTTT	CASSFRGNTGELFF